These 14 T cell receptor beta chains originate from one sample sequenced in a study of T cells in Graves' hyperthyroidism and ophthalmopathy. Researchers amplified the TCR beta CDR3 regions from RNA transcripts. HTBI primers were employed in a first-round RT-PCR of the TCR CDR3. TCRdb fed the multiplex PCR reads into MiXCR, producing one record per CDR3 protein. The table includes about 520,000 distinct CDR3 sequences, 24% detected once. The sequenced sample consisted of blood. The receptors were gathered from a woman between 25 and 40 years old with Graves' ophthalmopathy.

For this clonotype: A much larger clone lies a single base off, so this may be a read error. V usage is TRBV15 and J usage is TRBJ1-1; the D is unclear. Germline CDR1 is LNHNV and CDR2 is YYDKDF (reference sequence). Trimming took off 0 bases at V and 5 bases at J, with 10 bases between the two ends. The CDR3 has 14 residues. CDR3 sequence (DNA): TGTGCCACCAGCAGAGACAGGCTCGGGACTGAAGCTTTCTTT. Amino acids: CATSRDRLGTEAFF.

V and J are TRBV6-1 and TRBJ2-5; D not resolved. The germline V gene encodes CDR1 MNHNS and CDR2 SASEGT. V shed 6 bases and J shed 5 bases, with 19 bases lying between them. CDR3 length equals 15 residues. The CDR3 DNA sequence: TGTGCCAGCAGCCCCCATGTGACGTTCGTGGAGACCCAGTACTTC. Its translation: CASSPHVTFVETQYF.

Many counts were recorded for this clonotype. This chain connects TRBV4-1 to TRBJ2-2, with 8 bases matching TRBD1. CDR3 length equals 17 residues. CDR1 MGHRA and CDR2 YSYEKL come from the germline V gene. Trimming cost V 4 bases and J 1 base; bases outside gene matches: 8. The CDR3 sequence: CASSPPVGTGNTGELFF. The CDR3, as DNA: TGCGCCAGCAGCCCCCCGGTCGGGACAGGGAACACCGGGGAGCTGTTTTTT.

This clonotype was observed once. The genes are TRBV9 and TRBJ1-2; TRBD1 aligns across 11 bases. The CDR3 totals 16 residues. Trimming took 6 bases from V and 6 from J; bases not matched to a gene: 13. The germline V gene has CDR1 SGDLS and CDR2 YYNGEE. The CDR3 region is CASTSDRGLFSDGYTF. The DNA of the CDR3 is TGTGCCAGCACCTCGGACAGGGGGCTGTTTTCCGATGGCTACACCTTC.

This clonotype was recorded a few times. The chain links TRBV28 to TRBJ2-7; D call uncertain. This CDR3 has 13 residues. CDR1 and CDR2 from the germline V gene are MDHEN and SYDVKM. Trimming left V 6 bases short and J 3 bases short, with 12 bases between. CDR3 residues: CASSPGRYYEQYF. The CDR3 nucleotides are TGTGCCAGCAGCCCCGGCCGCTACTACGAGCAGTACTTC.

This clonotype was detected ten times or more. V gene TRBV7-9 combines with J gene TRBJ2-7; maybe TRBD1 (5 bases). Germline CDR1 reads SEHNR; CDR2 reads FQNEAQ (reference sequence). Trimming shortened V by 2 bases and J by 6 bases, and 17 bases separated the two germline ends. CDR3 length: 15 amino acids. CDR3 DNA sequence: TGTGCCAGCAGCTTACTCGACCCCGGCCAGGGCGAGCAGTACTTC. This codes for CASSLLDPGQGEQYF.

This clonotype came up many times. The chain links TRBV19 to TRBJ1-2; 7 bases agree with TRBD1. Trimming removed 4 bases from V and 8 bases from J; junction bases left unmatched: 10. The CDR3 loop spans 14 amino acids. In germline, CDR1 is LNHDA, CDR2 SQIVND (reference sequence). CDR3 DNA: TGTGCCAGTAGTACACCGGGACAGCCTTGGGGCTACACCTTC. It specifies CASSTPGQPWGYTF.

V and J are TRBV20-1 and TRBJ1-2, with D possibly being TRBD1 (5 bases). V gave up 3 bases and J gave up 4 bases, with 24 bases separating them. CDR3 size: 17 residues. CDR1 is DFQATT and CDR2 is SNEGSKA in the germline V gene (reference sequence). As DNA, the CDR3 is TGCAGTGCTAGGGGACGAGTCGAGGTCTCCCGACGCTATGGCTACACCTTC. This gives the protein CSARGRVEVSRRYGYTF.

This clonotype has at least ten counts. The chain is built from TRBV11-2 and TRBJ2-5; perhaps TRBD2 as D (5 bases). CDR1 and CDR2 (germline): SGHAT, FQNNGV. The CDR3 loop spans 14 amino acids. V was cut by 5 bases and J by 4 bases, with 14 bases left in between. The CDR3 region has the DNA TGTGCCAGCAGCCGACTAAGTGCGGGAGAGACCCAGTACTTC. This codes for CASSRLSAGETQYF.

This clonotype was counted a few times. The rearrangement links TRBV12-3 or TRBV12-4 to TRBJ2-5, with D maybe TRBD1 (5 bases). The CDR3 runs 14 residues. The V end was cut by 5 bases, the J end by 1 base, with 11 bases between. CDR3 amino acids: CASSIPDTQETQYF. The CDR3 DNA follows: TGTGCCAGCAGTATCCCGGACACCCAAGAGACCCAGTACTTC.

In this sample, this clonotype turned up many times. The rearrangement joins TRBV2 to TRBJ2-5; TRBD1 agrees at 9 bases. After removal of 8 bases from V and 5 bases from J, the junction contained 15 bases not matched to a gene. The CDR3 loop spans 16 amino acids. Per the germline V gene, CDR1 is SNHLY and CDR2 is FYNNEI. CDR3 loop: CASRVRGQGRGETQYF. In DNA, the CDR3 is TGTGCCAGCCGAGTTCGTGGACAGGGGCGCGGGGAGACCCAGTACTTC.

The table lists this clonotype with a few counts. The J gene is TRBJ1-2, the V gene TRBV5-1, with a tentative D call TRBD1 (6 bases). Germline CDR1 SGHRS, CDR2 YFSETQ. Trimming took 4 bases from V and 5 from J, leaving 12 bases between them. The CDR3 loop spans 13 amino acids. The CDR3 DNA reads as TGCGCCAGCAGCGAGACACAGGGATATGGCTACACCTTC. Protein: CASSETQGYGYTF.

This clonotype has a handful of counts. This rearrangement joins TRBV19 to TRBJ1-5; D is unclear. The V gene lost 1 base and the J gene lost 6 bases, with 13 bases spanning the gap. Germline CDR1 and CDR2: LNHDA and SQIVND (reference sequence). The CDR3 has 15 residues. DNA for the CDR3: TGTGCCAGTAGTATAGGCCTACAAAACCGTCAGCCCCAGCATTTT. This gives the protein CASSIGLQNRQPQHF. Variable domain in full (rest from reference TRBV19 and TRBJ1-5): DGGITQSPKYLFRKEGQNVTLSCEQNLNHDAMYWYRQDPGQGLRLIYYSQIVNDFQKGDIAEGYSVSREKKESFPLTVTSAQKNPTAFYLCASSIGLQNRQPQHFGDGTRLSIL.

This clonotype was detected ten times or more. V usage is TRBV5-8 and J usage is TRBJ1-2; tentative D call: TRBD1 (6 bases). The CDR3 totals 15 residues. V was shortened by 0 bases and J by 4 bases, with 13 bases between the two germline ends. CDR1 and CDR2 from the germline V gene are SGHTS and YDEGEE. The chain's CDR3 is CASSLEAGATYGYTF. CDR3 sequence (DNA): TGTGCCAGCAGCTTGGAGGCAGGGGCGACCTATGGCTACACCTTC.